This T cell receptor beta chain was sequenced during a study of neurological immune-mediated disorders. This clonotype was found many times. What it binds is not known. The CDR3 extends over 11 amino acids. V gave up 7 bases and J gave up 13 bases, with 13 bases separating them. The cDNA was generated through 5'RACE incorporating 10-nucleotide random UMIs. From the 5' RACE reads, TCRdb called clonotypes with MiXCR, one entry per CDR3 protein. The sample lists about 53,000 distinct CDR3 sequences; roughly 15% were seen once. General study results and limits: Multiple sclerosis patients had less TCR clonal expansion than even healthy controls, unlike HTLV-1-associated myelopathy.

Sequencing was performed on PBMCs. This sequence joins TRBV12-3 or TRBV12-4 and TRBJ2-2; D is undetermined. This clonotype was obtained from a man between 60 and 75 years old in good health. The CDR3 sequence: CASTSQVGLFF. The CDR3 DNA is TGTGCCAGCACCTCCCAGGTGGGGCTGTTTTTT.